The 18 T cell receptor beta chains given below trace back to one sample, sequenced in a study of naive and memory T cell subsets. Findings and caveats of the study: A few larger clonotypes appeared in naive repertoires, especially CD8, possibly memory cells re-expressing CD45RA.

An equimolar mix of two oligonucleotides served as the beta constant-region primer for TRBC1 and TRBC2. Ligated cDNA was amplified by four rounds of PCR with nested alpha and beta constant-region primers and SP2. TCRdb used MiXCR to reprocess the UMI-ligation and nested PCR reads, holding one entry per CDR3 protein. The sample gives fewer than 150,000 distinct CDR3 sequences, approximately 21% of which show up once; around 0.63% is in the top ten. No antigen has been identified for these receptors. Specimen: naive CD8+ T cells from blood. These receptors were obtained from a human donor in good health.

There are a few counts of this clonotype. CDR3 nucleotide sequence: TGTGCCAGCAGTTTATTTGGCGGAGCGACAGACCAAGAGACCCAGTACTTC. It specifies CASSLFGGATDQETQYF. The chain has TRBV28 and TRBJ2-5; the D gene is possibly TRBD1 (5 bases). The germline CDR1 and CDR2 sequences are MDHEN and SYDVKM. The CDR3 runs 17 residues. V lost 1 base and J 0 bases, leaving 15 bases between the germline ends. The full variable domain, completed using reference TRBV28 and TRBJ2-5, is DVKVTQSSRYLVKRTGEKVFLECVQDMDHENMFWYRQDPGLGLRLIYFSYDVKMKEKGDIPEGYSVSREKKERFSLILESASTNQTSMYLCASSLFGGATDQETQYFGPGTRLLVL.

The genes are TRBV29-1 and TRBJ2-5, with D perhaps matching TRBD1 (6 bases). CDR1 is SQVTM and CDR2 is ANQGSEA in the germline V gene. V lost 7 bases, J lost 2 bases, and 23 bases lay in between. The CDR3 runs 16 residues. CDR3 DNA: TGCAGCGACCTCCGGGACACGGAGCCGGGGCAAGAGACCCAGTACTTC. As protein: CSDLRDTEPGQETQYF.

The chain couples TRBV19 to TRBJ1-1; D is perhaps TRBD1 (5 bases). Deletions cut 3 bases from V and 5 bases from J, with 13 bases between. This CDR3 is 14 amino acids long. The germline CDR1 and CDR2 sequences are LNHDA and SQIVND (reference sequence). The CDR3 DNA reads TGTGCCAGTAGTATCGGGACCCTTGGGACTGAAGCTTTCTTT. Translated: CASSIGTLGTEAFF.

The rearrangement joins TRBV6-5 to TRBJ2-5; TRBD2 agrees at 7 bases. From germline, CDR1 is MNHEY and CDR2 SVGAGI. The CDR3 contains 12 residues. J gave up 5 bases and V 7 bases, and 4 bases lay outside the gene matches. The CDR3 region has the DNA TGTGCCAGCACGGGGGGTACGGAGACCCAGTACTTC. This translates into CASTGGTETQYF.

The chain couples TRBV7-9 to TRBJ2-7, with D uncertain. The V gene lost 2 bases and the J gene lost 0 bases, with 14 bases spanning the gap. CDR1 and CDR2 from the germline V gene are SEHNR and FQNEAQ (reference sequence). This CDR3 comprises 16 residues. This CDR3 is CASSLQDEGHSYEQYF. CDR3 sequence (DNA): TGTGCCAGCAGCTTACAAGACGAAGGCCACTCCTACGAGCAGTACTTC.

The rearrangement joins TRBV20-1 to TRBJ2-3; D may correspond to TRBD1 or TRBD2 (7 bases each). Germline CDR1 is DFQATT and CDR2 is SNEGSKA (reference sequence). The CDR3 has 17 residues. V lost 2 bases and J 8 bases, leaving 26 bases between the germline ends. CDR3 amino acids: CSARRRREGAWEVTQYF. The CDR3 nucleotides read TGCAGTGCTAGACGCCGCAGGGAGGGGGCATGGGAGGTTACGCAGTATTTT.

The rearrangement links TRBV12-3 or TRBV12-4 to TRBJ1-4; D may be TRBD1 (5 bases). V dropped 7 bases and J dropped 0 bases, with 12 bases sitting between them. The CDR3 covers 15 residues. CDR3 sequence: CASTPEGSTNEKLFF. Written as DNA, the CDR3 is TGTGCCAGCACCCCCGAGGGGTCAACTAATGAAAAACTGTTTTTT.

The chain combines TRBV12-5 with TRBJ1-3; 7 positions match TRBD1. The CDR3 sequence is 18 residues long. Per the germline V gene, CDR1 is LGHNT and CDR2 is FRNRAP. After removal of 0 bases from V and 0 bases from J, the junction contained 8 bases not matched to a gene. The CDR3: CASGLVPTGSFSGNTIYF. In DNA form, the CDR3 reads TGTGCTAGTGGTTTGGTACCGACAGGGTCCTTCTCTGGAAACACCATATATTTT.

This clonotype was counted at least ten times. The chain carries TRBV7-9 and TRBJ1-4; the match to TRBD1 covers 8 bases. CDR1 SEHNR and CDR2 FQNEAQ come from the germline V gene (reference sequence). This CDR3 contains 15 residues. J was trimmed by 8 bases and V by 5 bases; bases with no gene match: 10. CDR3 nucleotides: TGTGCCAGCAGCAAAGCGGACAGGGAACGGGAAAAACTGTTTTTT. Residues: CASSKADREREKLFF.

This clonotype was observed a few times. The chain joins TRBV5-1 to TRBJ2-7, with no clear D. The CDR3 has 13 amino acids. The germline CDR1 and CDR2 sequences are SGHRS and YFSETQ. Trimming took 2 bases from V and 3 from J, leaving 9 bases between them. As DNA, the CDR3 is TGCGCCAGCAGCTTCGAATGGGTCTACGAGCAGTACTTC. It codes for CASSFEWVYEQYF.

J is TRBJ2-7 and V is TRBV20-1, with 14 bases fitting TRBD2. Germline V CDR1 and CDR2: DFQATT, SNEGSKA (reference sequence). V shed 4 bases, J shed 6 bases, and the junction held 8 bases outside the gene matches. The CDR3 runs 15 residues. The DNA of the CDR3 is TGCAGTGCTACCAGGACTAGCGGGAGGCACGGCGAGCAGTACTTC. This sequence encodes CSATRTSGRHGEQYF.

This clonotype was seen more than once but under ten times. This rearrangement joins TRBV20-1 to TRBJ2-1; 9 positions match TRBD1. Germline values: CDR1 DFQATT, CDR2 SNEGSKA (reference sequence). V lost 6 bases to trimming and J lost 2 bases; unmatched junction nucleotides: 8. This CDR3 spans 15 amino acids. CDR3 amino acids: CSARTGTGTYNEQFF. Here the CDR3 DNA reads TGCAGTGCACGTACCGGGACAGGGACCTACAATGAGCAGTTCTTC.

This clonotype has only a few counts. V and J are TRBV7-9 and TRBJ2-1, with TRBD2 matching over 8 bases. This CDR3 is 15 amino acids long. Germline V gene lookup returns CDR1 SEHNR and CDR2 FQNEAQ (reference sequence). V trimming: 5 bases; J trimming: 5 bases; junction bases outside the gene matches: 8. As DNA, the CDR3 is TGTGCCAGCAGCAAGGGACTAGGATTGAACAATGAGCAGTTCTTC. Residues: CASSKGLGLNNEQFF.

This clonotype appeared a few times. The CDR3 reads CASSSLNSNQPQHF. CDR3 bases: TGTGCCAGCAGCAGTCTAAATAGCAATCAGCCCCAGCATTTT. V is TRBV2 and J is TRBJ1-5; D gene uncertain. The germline V gene has CDR1 SNHLY and CDR2 FYNNEI. V lost 6 bases and J lost 0, with 9 bases in between. This CDR3 region has 14 residues.

The CDR3 spells CASSTRDRGAYEQYF. The DNA of the CDR3 is TGTGCCAGCAGCACCCGGGACAGGGGCGCCTACGAGCAGTACTTC. The chain links TRBV9 to TRBJ2-7, with 10 bases that match TRBD1. This CDR3 contains 15 residues. Germline CDR1 is SGDLS and CDR2 is YYNGEE. The trim removed 4 bases at V and 2 bases at J, leaving 6 bases unmatched.

Here the CDR3 DNA reads TGTGCCAGCAGTTTGGTAGGAACTGGAAACACCATATATTTT. Translated: CASSLVGTGNTIYF. The chain carries TRBV27 and TRBJ1-3; D is unresolved. The CDR3 runs to 14 residues. From germline, CDR1 is MNHEY and CDR2 SMNVEV (reference sequence). V was shortened by 3 bases and J by 2 bases, with 8 bases between the two germline ends.

There are a few counts of this clonotype. This chain joins TRBV28 and TRBJ1-6, with a tentative D call TRBD1 (5 bases). Germline CDR1 and CDR2: MDHEN and SYDVKM. Trimming took 7 bases from V and 10 from J, leaving 11 bases between them. This CDR3 has 12 residues. The chain's CDR3 is CASTKWDSPLHF. The CDR3 coding sequence is TGTGCCAGCACCAAATGGGACTCACCCCTCCACTTT.

The CDR3 is CASSLGLAGAKNTQYF. CDR3 nucleotides: TGCGCCAGCAGCCTTGGTCTAGCGGGAGCAAAGAATACGCAGTATTTT. The V and J genes are TRBV5-1 and TRBJ2-3; 10 bases are a match to TRBD2. Unmatched junction bases numbered 12, after V lost 4 bases and J lost 7 bases. In germline, CDR1 is SGHRS, CDR2 YFSETQ. The length of the CDR3 is 16 residues.